A single sample is the source of the 20 T cell receptor beta chains below, sequenced in a study of vaccination effects on CD4 cells after COVID-19. Assay: immunoSEQ multiplex PCR; the TCRdb copy retains only in-frame clones and omits some. The sample records fewer than 35,000 clones, 74% being singletons. Viral peptide pool expansion of antigen-specific CD4+ T cells preceded sequencing in the ViraFEST assay. Investigators separated out CD4+ T cells once about eleven days of culture had passed. The vaccine given was either BNT162b2 or mRNA-1273, in two doses. No antigen is known for these receptors. The specimen comprised CD4+ T cells from PBMCs cultured with HCoV-229E spike peptides, sampled after COVID-19 vaccination. The receptor source for this set is a human donor who received a COVID-19 vaccine.

The chain is built from TRBV7-8 and TRBJ1-2, with 7 positions matching TRBD1. This CDR3 is 13 amino acids long. After removal of 1 base from V and 4 bases from J, the junction contained 0 bases not matched to a gene. Per germline, CDR1 SGHVS and CDR2 FQNEAQ. The CDR3 loop reads CASSLGQGYGYTF. Written as DNA, the CDR3 is TGTGCCAGCAGCTTAGGACAGGGCTATGGCTACACCTTC.

This clone has more than one count but fewer than ten. This chain links TRBV6-5 with TRBJ2-7; no firm D call. This CDR3 contains 13 residues. Looked up from germline, CDR1 is MNHEY and CDR2 is SVGAGI. Trimming removed 3 bases at V and 4 bases at J, with 10 bases between. The CDR3 DNA reads TGTGCCAGCAGTTATCGACCTAAATACGAGCAGTACTTC. It codes for CASSYRPKYEQYF.

The chain recombines TRBV20-1 with TRBJ1-2; possibly TRBD1 for D (5 bases). Trimming left V 3 bases short and J 4 bases short, with 15 bases between. CDR3 length: 14 residues. Germline assignment: CDR1 DFQATT and CDR2 SNEGSKA (reference sequence). The CDR3 sequence: CSASEQARLYGYTF. Written as DNA, the CDR3 is TGCAGTGCTAGTGAACAGGCCCGACTCTATGGCTACACCTTC.

The rearrangement joins TRBV29-1 to TRBJ1-1; D is ambiguous. Looked up from germline, CDR1 is SQVTM and CDR2 is ANQGSEA. The length of the CDR3 is 13 residues. Trimming pared 2 bases from V and 0 bases from J, leaving 7 bases between. The DNA for the CDR3 is TGCAGCGTTGAACGGGAATTGAACACTGAAGCTTTCTTT. It specifies CSVERELNTEAFF.

This rearrangement joins TRBV6-1 to TRBJ2-1; TRBD2 agrees at 7 bases. The V gene's germline CDR1 is MNHNS and CDR2 SASEGT. Germline trimming cut 2 bases from V and 3 bases from J; bases unmatched to any gene: 4. The CDR3 is 15 residues long. CDR3 in DNA: TGTGCCAGCAGTGAAATGCGCGGGGGCTACAATGAGCAGTTCTTC. It specifies CASSEMRGGYNEQFF.

This clone has just one count. This chain uses TRBV24-1 with TRBJ2-1, with D unresolved. Germline-derived CDR1 and CDR2 are KGHDR and SFDVKD. The CDR3 consists of 14 residues. The V end lost 4 bases, the J end lost 0 bases, and 6 bases lay between the germline ends. The CDR3 sequence is CATSDTSSYNEQFF. The CDR3 coding sequence is TGTGCCACCAGTGACACGAGCTCCTACAATGAGCAGTTCTTC.

The chain couples TRBV13 to TRBJ1-2; possibly TRBD1 for D (5 bases). Germline V lookup: CDR1 PRHDT, CDR2 FYEKMQ (reference sequence). The germline V and J ends were trimmed by 0 bases and 7 bases, with 6 bases remaining between them. The CDR3 is 12 residues long. The DNA for the CDR3 is TGTGCCAGCAGCTTAGGGGGGACTGGCTACACCTTC. It specifies CASSLGGTGYTF.

This clone turned up a few times. This chain uses TRBV19 with TRBJ2-7, with 7 nucleotides matching TRBD1. Per germline, CDR1 LNHDA and CDR2 SQIVND (reference sequence). CDR3 length: 15 amino acids. Germline trimming cut 1 base from V and 2 bases from J; bases unmatched to any gene: 5. As DNA, the CDR3 is TGTGCCAGTAGTATAGCGGGCACAGGGGCCTACGAGCAGTACTTC. Translation gives CASSIAGTGAYEQYF. The whole variable domain, remainder taken from reference TRBV19 and TRBJ2-7, is DGGITQSPKYLFRKEGQNVTLSCEQNLNHDAMYWYRQDPGQGLRLIYYSQIVNDFQKGDIAEGYSVSREKKESFPLTVTSAQKNPTAFYLCASSIAGTGAYEQYFGPGTRLTVT.

This chain uses TRBV2 with TRBJ1-1; TRBD1 matches 8 bases. The germline V gene encodes CDR1 SNHLY and CDR2 FYNNEI. The ends lost 8 bases at V and 1 base at J; junction bases unmatched: 9. The CDR3 contains 15 residues. The CDR3: CASLKTGQGNTEAFF. CDR3 coding DNA: TGTGCCAGCCTTAAAACCGGACAGGGGAACACTGAAGCTTTCTTT.

This clone has just one count. The chain combines TRBV9 with TRBJ1-5; the D gene is possibly TRBD1 (6 bases). The CDR3 is 16 amino acids. Germline CDR1 reads SGDLS; CDR2 reads YYNGEE. The V and J ends lost 3 bases and 4 bases respectively, with 17 bases between them. This CDR3 reads CASSGGPGAQNQPQHF. The CDR3 coding sequence is TGTGCCAGCAGCGGGGGCCCAGGGGCGCAGAATCAGCCCCAGCATTTT.

The rearrangement links TRBV18 to TRBJ2-7; D is possibly TRBD1 (5 bases). The CDR3 consists of 13 residues. Trimming shortened V by 6 bases and J by 3 bases, and 12 bases separated the two germline ends. Germline assignment: CDR1 KGHSH and CDR2 LQKENI. The CDR3 loop reads CASSAGYGYEQYF. DNA of the CDR3: TGTGCCAGCTCTGCAGGGTACGGCTACGAGCAGTACTTC. Based on the CDR3 plus reference TRBV18 and TRBJ2-7, the full variable domain is NAGVMQNPRHLVRRRGQEARLRCSPMKGHSHVYWYRQLPEEGLKFMVYLQKENIIDESGMPKERFSAEFPKEGPSILRIQQVVRGDSAAYFCASSAGYGYEQYFGPGTRLTVT.

CDR3 sequence reads: CASSSYQETQYF. The DNA for the CDR3 is TGTGCCAGCAGCTCCTACCAAGAGACCCAGTACTTC. The rearrangement joins TRBV3-1 (or the pseudogene TRBV3-2) to TRBJ2-5; D is ambiguous. This CDR3 region has 12 residues. V was pared by 5 bases and J by 0 bases, with 4 bases between. Germline CDR1 LGHDT, CDR2 YNNKEL (reference sequence).

The chain links TRBV14 to TRBJ2-7; D is unclear. Germline V gene sequence: CDR1 SGHDN, CDR2 FVKESK. V lost 4 bases and J 5 bases, leaving 18 bases between the germline ends. CDR3 length: 15 amino acids. CDR3 protein: CASSLSAWGEHEQYF. The CDR3 region has the DNA TGTGCCAGCAGCCTAAGCGCGTGGGGTGAGCACGAGCAGTACTTC.

This clone has just one count. The chain is built from TRBV25-1 and TRBJ2-1, with 9 nucleotides matching TRBD2. Germline CDR1 reads MGHDK; CDR2 reads SYGVNS. V lost 7 bases and J lost 2; bases outside the gene matches: 6. The CDR3 is 15 residues long. The CDR3 DNA follows: TGTGCCAGCATGGAAGCGGGAGGCGCCTACAATGAGCAGTTCTTC. Residues: CASMEAGGAYNEQFF.

The chain has TRBV27 and TRBJ2-7; perhaps TRBD1 as D (5 bases). The germline gives CDR1 MNHEY, CDR2 SMNVEV (reference sequence). The germline V and J ends were trimmed by 0 bases and 0 bases, with 12 bases remaining between them. The CDR3 runs to 16 residues. Written as DNA, the CDR3 is TGTGCCAGCAGTTTATCGGGCCTCACAGGCTCCTACGAGCAGTACTTC. This sequence encodes CASSLSGLTGSYEQYF.

V and J are TRBV2 and TRBJ1-5, with 10 bases lining up with TRBD1. V trimming: 5 bases; J trimming: 3 bases; junction bases outside the gene matches: 7. The CDR3 spans 16 residues. The germline V gene has CDR1 SNHLY and CDR2 FYNNEI. The CDR3 is CASSLRTGGYNQPQHF. The CDR3 bases are TGTGCCAGCAGTCTACGGACAGGGGGATACAATCAGCCCCAGCATTTT. Based on the CDR3 plus reference TRBV2 and TRBJ1-5, the full variable domain is EPEVTQTPSHQVTQMGQEVILRCVPISNHLYFYWYRQILGQKVEFLVSFYNNEISEKSEIFDDQFSVERPDGSNFTLKIRSTKLEDSAMYFCASSLRTGGYNQPQHFGDGTRLSIL.

This clone was detected only a few times. The chain recombines TRBV12-3 or TRBV12-4 with TRBJ2-1; no reliable D call. The ends were cut back, 5 bases at V and 11 bases at J, with 13 bases in the middle. This CDR3 has 12 residues. As DNA, the CDR3 is TGTGCCAGCAGTACCCGCACCGGCAAGCAGTTCTTC. It translates to CASSTRTGKQFF.

The chain combines TRBV11-3 with TRBJ2-1, with D possibly being TRBD2 (6 bases). CDR3 length: 20 amino acids. Germline V lookup: CDR1 SGHNT, CDR2 YENEEA. V was clipped by 4 bases and J by 4 bases, with 29 bases between them. The CDR3 spells CASSYPEILGGTGRYNEQFF. The CDR3, as DNA: TGTGCCAGCAGCTATCCAGAAATCCTTGGGGGGACGGGGCGTTACAATGAGCAGTTCTTC.

This clone was seen a few times. The V and J genes are TRBV4-1 and TRBJ1-2; a weak D match, TRBD1 (5 bases). This CDR3 is 13 amino acids long. Trimming removed 3 bases at V and 6 bases at J, with 11 bases between. The germline V gene encodes CDR1 MGHRA and CDR2 YSYEKL. CDR3 in amino acids: CASSQPRAHGYTF. CDR3 nucleotide sequence: TGCGCCAGCAGCCAGCCCAGGGCTCATGGCTACACCTTC.

This clone appeared once. This chain uses TRBV5-1 with TRBJ1-1; D is uncertain. The CDR3 spans 15 residues. Trimming pared 0 bases from V and 1 base from J, leaving 10 bases between. CDR1 is SGHRS and CDR2 is YFSETQ in the germline V gene. The CDR3 spells CASSLAARRNTEAFF. CDR3 DNA: TGCGCCAGCAGCTTGGCGGCGAGGCGGAACACTGAAGCTTTCTTT.